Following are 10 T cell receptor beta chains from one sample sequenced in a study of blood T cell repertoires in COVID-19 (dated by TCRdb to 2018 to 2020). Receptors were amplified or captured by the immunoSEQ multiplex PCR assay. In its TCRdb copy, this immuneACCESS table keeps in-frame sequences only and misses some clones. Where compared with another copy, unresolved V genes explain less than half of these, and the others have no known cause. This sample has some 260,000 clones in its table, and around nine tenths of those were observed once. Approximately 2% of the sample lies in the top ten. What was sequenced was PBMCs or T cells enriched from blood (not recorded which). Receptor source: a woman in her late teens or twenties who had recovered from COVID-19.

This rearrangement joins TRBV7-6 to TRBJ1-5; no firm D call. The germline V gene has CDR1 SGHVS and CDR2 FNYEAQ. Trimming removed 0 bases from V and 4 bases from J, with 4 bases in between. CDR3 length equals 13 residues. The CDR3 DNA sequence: TGTGCCAGCAGCTTAGCCGAGAATCAGCCCCAGCATTTT. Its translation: CASSLAENQPQHF.

The CDR3 bases are TGTGCCAGCAGCTCTAGCGGGGGGGCCTACAATGAGCAGTTCTTC. This gives the protein CASSSSGGAYNEQFF. The rearrangement links TRBV7-2 to TRBJ2-1; 12 bases match TRBD2. The V gene end was trimmed by 4 bases and the J gene end by 2 bases; junction bases not matched to a gene: 0. CDR3 size: 15 residues. The germline CDR1 and CDR2 sequences are SGHTA and FQGNSA.

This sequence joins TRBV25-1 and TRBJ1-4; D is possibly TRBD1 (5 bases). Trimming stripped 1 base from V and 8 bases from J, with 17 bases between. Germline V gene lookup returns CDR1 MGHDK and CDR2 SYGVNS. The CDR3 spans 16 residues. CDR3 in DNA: TGTGCCAGCAGTGAATCGGCCAATCGGGGGAGGGAAAAACTGTTTTTT. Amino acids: CASSESANRGREKLFF. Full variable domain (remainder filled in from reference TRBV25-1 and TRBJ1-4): EADIYQTPRYLVIGTGKKITLECSQTMGHDKMYWYQQDPGMELHLIHYSYGVNSTEKGDLSSESTVSRIRTEHFPLTLESARPSHTSQYLCASSESANRGREKLFFGSGTQLSVL.

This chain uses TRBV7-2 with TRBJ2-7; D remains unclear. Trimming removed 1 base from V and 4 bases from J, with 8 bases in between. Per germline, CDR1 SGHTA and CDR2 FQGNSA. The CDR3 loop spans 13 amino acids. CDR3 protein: CASSLDSRYEQYF. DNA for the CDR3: TGTGCCAGCAGCTTAGATAGCCGGTACGAGCAGTACTTC.

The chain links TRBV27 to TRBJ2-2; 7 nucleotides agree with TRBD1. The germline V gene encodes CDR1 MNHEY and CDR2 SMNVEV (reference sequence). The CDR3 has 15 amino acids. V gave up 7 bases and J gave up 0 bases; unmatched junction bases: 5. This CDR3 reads CASKGQHANTGELFF. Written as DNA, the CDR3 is TGTGCCAGCAAGGGACAGCACGCGAACACCGGGGAGCTGTTTTTT.

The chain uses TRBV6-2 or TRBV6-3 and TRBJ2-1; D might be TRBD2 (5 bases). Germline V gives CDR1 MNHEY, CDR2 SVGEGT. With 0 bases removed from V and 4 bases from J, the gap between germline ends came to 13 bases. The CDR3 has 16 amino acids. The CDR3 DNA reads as TGTGCCAGCAGTTACTCTGGACCGGGAAGATACAATGAGCAGTTCTTC. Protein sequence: CASSYSGPGRYNEQFF.

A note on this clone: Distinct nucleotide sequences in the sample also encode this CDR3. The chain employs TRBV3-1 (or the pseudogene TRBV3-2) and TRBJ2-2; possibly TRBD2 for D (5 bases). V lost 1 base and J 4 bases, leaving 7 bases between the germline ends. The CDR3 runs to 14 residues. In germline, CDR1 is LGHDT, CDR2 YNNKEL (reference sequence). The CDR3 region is CASSQGRVTGELFF. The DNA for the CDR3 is TGTGCCAGCAGCCAAGGGCGGGTCACCGGGGAGCTGTTTTTT.

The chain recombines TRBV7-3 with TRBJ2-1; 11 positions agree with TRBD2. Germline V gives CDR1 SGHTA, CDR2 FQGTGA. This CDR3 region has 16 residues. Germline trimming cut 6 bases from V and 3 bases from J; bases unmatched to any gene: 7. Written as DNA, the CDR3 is TGTGCCAGCAGTCCTACCGGGACTAGCGGCTACAATGAGCAGTTCTTC. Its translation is CASSPTGTSGYNEQFF.

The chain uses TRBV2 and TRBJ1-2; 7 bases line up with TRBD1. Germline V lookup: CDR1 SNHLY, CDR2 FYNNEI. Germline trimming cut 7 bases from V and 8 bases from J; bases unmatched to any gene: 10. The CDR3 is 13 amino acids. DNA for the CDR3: TGTGCCAGCACCCCGAGACAGGGTGGGGGCTACACCTTC. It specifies CASTPRQGGGYTF. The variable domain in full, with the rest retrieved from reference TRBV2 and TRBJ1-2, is EPEVTQTPSHQVTQMGQEVILRCVPISNHLYFYWYRQILGQKVEFLVSFYNNEISEKSEIFDDQFSVERPDGSNFTLKIRSTKLEDSAMYFCASTPRQGGGYTFGSGTRLTVV.

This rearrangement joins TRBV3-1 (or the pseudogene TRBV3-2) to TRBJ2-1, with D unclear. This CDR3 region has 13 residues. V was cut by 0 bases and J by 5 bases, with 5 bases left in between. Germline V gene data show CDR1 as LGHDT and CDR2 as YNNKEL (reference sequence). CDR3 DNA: TGTGCCAGCAGCCAAGAACTTGACAATGAGCAGTTCTTC. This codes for CASSQELDNEQFF.